The text below deals with one TCR beta chain. What it binds is unknown. The data were produced by immunoSEQ multiplex PCR, yet TCRdb's version contains in-frame clones alone and is incomplete. The sample has roughly 50,000 clones; 89% are singletons. The data were obtained in a study of CD4+ T cells in melanoma. Findings and caveats of the study: A reported correlation linked neoantigen-specific CD4+ T cells to CD8+, macrophage and B cell function. In melanoma, neoantigen-specific CD4+ T cells reportedly differed in differentiation state.

The CDR3 spans 16 residues. Germline assignment: CDR1 SGDLS and CDR2 YYNGEE. V was trimmed by 0 bases and J by 4 bases, leaving 16 bases between them. This TCR was recovered from a human donor with melanoma. Sequencing was carried out using peripheral blood. The chain recombines TRBV9 with TRBJ1-1; possibly TRBD1 for D (6 bases). The CDR3 is CASSVALSGQGTEAFF. CDR3 DNA: TGTGCCAGCAGCGTAGCCCTCTCGGGACAAGGCACTGAAGCTTTCTTT. The full variable domain, in which reference TRBV9 and TRBJ1-1 provide the parts outside the CDR3, is DSGVTQTPKHLITATGQRVTLRCSPRSGDLSVYWYQQSLDQGLQFLIQYYNGEERAKGNILERFSAQQFPDLHSELNLSSLELGDSALYFCASSVALSGQGTEAFFGQGTRLTVV.